The 24 T cell receptor beta chains below come from one sample, sequenced in a study of post-analysis software for immune sequencing data. Points from the study as a whole: Controls had lower frequencies than patients of 4 or 5 TRBV segments, which included TRBV5-6, TRBV5-1 and TRBV20-1.

TCR beta libraries were prepared from cDNA with unique molecular identifiers. Via MiXCR, TCRdb re-called the PCR reads, giving one row per CDR3 protein. Of about 400,000 distinct CDR3 sequences in the sample, about a third were seen once. Which antigens these TCRs recognize remains unknown. Sequencing used blood. Receptors originate from a girl aged 10-17 years with multiple sclerosis.

The V call is TRBV20-1, the J call TRBJ1-2; 8 nucleotides align to TRBD1. V shed 3 bases, J shed 8 bases, and the junction held 5 bases outside the gene matches. CDR3 length equals 12 residues. Germline CDR1 reads DFQATT; CDR2 reads SNEGSKA (reference sequence). The CDR3, as DNA: TGCAGTGCTAGCAGGGGGCGCGAGGGCTACACCTTC. As protein: CSASRGREGYTF.

This chain links TRBV6-2 or TRBV6-3 with TRBJ2-1; 10 bases map to TRBD1. V was clipped by 4 bases and J by 5 bases; unmatched bases: 8. The CDR3 spans 16 residues. Per the germline V gene, CDR1 is MNHEY and CDR2 is SVGEGT. The CDR3 here is CASSSPRQGADNEQFF. CDR3 sequence (DNA): TGTGCCAGCAGTTCTCCCCGACAGGGGGCTGACAATGAGCAGTTCTTC.

This clonotype was seen a few times. The chain combines TRBV4-1 with TRBJ2-6, with TRBD1 matching 7 bases. The V segment lost 3 bases and the J segment 4 bases; nucleotides outside the gene matches: 15. The CDR3 is 19 amino acids. CDR1 and CDR2 (germline): MGHRA, YSYEKL. CDR3 DNA sequence: TGCGCCAGCAGCCAGCATCACTTAGCGACAGGGTCCGGGGCCAACGTCCTGACTTTC. Translating it yields CASSQHHLATGSGANVLTF.

Details on this clonotype: At one of its ends the junction is not consistent with the germline gene, which may arise from a read error. V gene TRBV4-1 combines with J gene TRBJ1-4; D might be TRBD1 (6 bases). The CDR3 consists of 16 residues. CDR1 and CDR2 from the germline V gene are MGHRA and YSYEKL. CDR3: CASSPESGADSEKRFF. In nucleotides, the CDR3 is TGCGCCAGCAGCCCAGAGTCGGGGGCAGACTCTGAAAAACGGTTTTTT.

This chain connects TRBV6-1 to TRBJ1-5, with 9 bases that match TRBD1. CDR3 length equals 17 residues. J was trimmed by 0 bases and V by 1 base; bases with no gene match: 4. The germline gives CDR1 MNHNS, CDR2 SASEGT. The CDR3 DNA sequence: TGTGCCAGCAGTGAAGACAGGGGGCGGATTAGCAATCAGCCCCAGCATTTT. Its protein product is CASSEDRGRISNQPQHF.

The gene calls are TRBV20-1 and TRBJ2-5; D is perhaps TRBD2 (5 bases). Between the trimmed V and J ends, which lost 3 bases and 3 bases, there was a span of 11 bases. CDR3 size: 13 residues. CDR1 is DFQATT and CDR2 is SNEGSKA in the germline V gene (reference sequence). The CDR3 DNA follows: TGCAGTGCTAGTCCGGGGTTAGAAGAGACCCAGTACTTC. This sequence encodes CSASPGLEETQYF.

The V and J genes are TRBV6-5 and TRBJ1-1, with D uncertain. The CDR3 is made up of 13 amino acids. With 4 bases removed from V and 5 bases from J, the gap between germline ends came to 11 bases. Germline lookup yields CDR1 MNHEY and CDR2 SVGAGI. The CDR3 region is CASSSADVTEAFF. The CDR3 DNA follows: TGTGCCAGCAGTTCTGCCGACGTTACTGAAGCTTTCTTT.

The rearrangement joins TRBV18 to TRBJ2-1; D might be TRBD1 (6 bases). The CDR3 is 14 residues long. Germline CDR1 reads KGHSH; CDR2 reads LQKENI. The germline V and J ends were trimmed by 3 bases and 8 bases, with 14 bases remaining between them. DNA of the CDR3: TGTGCCAGCTCACCTGTGGGCCAGGGGTATGAGCAGTTCTTC. As protein: CASSPVGQGYEQFF.

About this clonotype itself: The junction differs from germline at one of its ends, possibly a read error. The rearrangement links TRBV11-1 to TRBJ2-6, with D possibly being TRBD2 (6 bases). Germline V gene lookup returns CDR1 SGHAT and CDR2 FQDESV (reference sequence). This CDR3 is built from 19 residues. DNA for the CDR3: TGTGCCAGCAGCTTAGAGGCAGGGAGGTTGTCGACCGGGGCCGACGTCCTGACTTTC. Its translation is CASSLEAGRLSTGADVLTF.

This clonotype was seen only a few times. The CDR3 spells CATLKDRTDTQYF. As DNA, the CDR3 is TGTGCCACCCTTAAGGACAGAACAGATACGCAGTATTTT. The chain uses TRBV10-3 and TRBJ2-3, with D perhaps TRBD1 (6 bases). The CDR3 totals 13 residues. Germline assignment: CDR1 ENHRY and CDR2 SYGVKD. The V end lost 10 bases, the J end lost 3 bases, and 14 bases lay between the germline ends.

The table lists this clonotype with a count of one. This chain connects TRBV20-1 to TRBJ1-5, with TRBD1 as a possible D gene (6 bases). Germline CDR1 reads DFQATT; CDR2 reads SNEGSKA (reference sequence). The CDR3 consists of 15 residues. Trimming took 3 bases from V and 4 from J, leaving 16 bases between them. CDR3 in DNA: TGCAGTGCTAGGGCTTTAGACAGGCCTAATCAGCCCCAGCATTTT. This gives the protein CSARALDRPNQPQHF.

This clonotype was counted at least ten times. The genes are TRBV29-1 and TRBJ2-3; no definite D call. Germline V lookup: CDR1 SQVTM, CDR2 ANQGSEA. This CDR3 spans 15 amino acids. Trimming stripped 0 bases from V and 1 base from J, with 11 bases between. CDR3 region: CSVEDRGFGTDTQYF. CDR3 sequence (DNA): TGCAGCGTTGAAGATCGCGGTTTTGGCACAGATACGCAGTATTTT.

The chain recombines TRBV5-6 with TRBJ1-1; no firm D call. Germline CDR1 is SGHDT and CDR2 is YYEEEE. This CDR3 region has 15 residues. The ends were cut back, 2 bases at V and 1 base at J, with 12 bases in the middle. The CDR3 loop is CASSFKSGWNTEAFF. The CDR3, as DNA: TGTGCCAGCAGCTTTAAGAGTGGGTGGAACACTGAAGCTTTCTTT.

The genes are TRBV2 and TRBJ2-5; 10 bases line up with TRBD2. V trimming: 4 bases; J trimming: 11 bases; junction bases outside the gene matches: 13. CDR3 size: 15 residues. In germline, CDR1 is SNHLY, CDR2 FYNNEI. The CDR3 DNA reads as TGTGCCAGCAGTGCCGAAGCGGGGGGGCGGAGTGAGCAGTACTTC. Residues: CASSAEAGGRSEQYF.

The rearrangement uses TRBV12-3 or TRBV12-4 and TRBJ1-1, with D hard to call. The ends were cut back, 3 bases at V and 3 bases at J, with 23 bases in the middle. This CDR3 is built from 18 residues. The CDR3 protein is CASSFYRQTTRPDTEAFF. For the CDR3, the DNA is TGTGCCAGCAGTTTCTACCGTCAAACGACCCGCCCGGACACTGAAGCTTTCTTT.

The chain uses TRBV7-2 and TRBJ2-7; 10 positions agree with TRBD2. Germline trimming cut 5 bases from V and 2 bases from J; bases unmatched to any gene: 9. The CDR3 is made up of 16 amino acids. Germline V gene lookup returns CDR1 SGHTA and CDR2 FQGNSA. CDR3 nucleotides: TGTGCCAGCAGCCAGGGGGGACTAGCGCTAGCCTACGAGCAGTACTTC. This translates into CASSQGGLALAYEQYF.

The chain has TRBV20-1 and TRBJ2-5; 10 bases align to TRBD2. This CDR3 is built from 16 residues. Germline assignment: CDR1 DFQATT and CDR2 SNEGSKA (reference sequence). V lost 4 bases, J lost 5 bases, and 13 bases stayed unmatched. The CDR3 here is CSAIGTSDPRGETQYF. Here the CDR3 DNA reads TGCAGTGCTATAGGGACTAGCGACCCAAGGGGGGAGACCCAGTACTTC.

The chain has TRBV7-9 and TRBJ2-3; D gene unclear. V lost 1 base and J lost 4, with 12 bases in between. Germline assignment: CDR1 SEHNR and CDR2 FQNEAQ (reference sequence). The CDR3 is 15 residues long. CDR3 sequence reads: CASSLEQAAADTQYF. In DNA form, the CDR3 reads TGTGCCAGCAGCTTAGAGCAGGCGGCAGCAGATACGCAGTATTTT.

This clonotype was observed a handful of times. V usage is TRBV12-3 or TRBV12-4 and J usage is TRBJ2-5; tentatively, D is TRBD1 or TRBD2 (6 bases each). The CDR3 is made up of 14 amino acids. Trimming took 3 bases from V and 4 from J, leaving 12 bases between them. CDR3 loop: CASSFKGGGETQYF. For the CDR3, the DNA is TGTGCCAGCAGTTTTAAAGGGGGAGGAGAGACCCAGTACTTC.

This clonotype was seen a handful of times. CDR3 protein: CASSLDLAGGTDTQYF. CDR3 DNA sequence: TGCGCCAGCAGCTTGGATCTAGCGGGGGGCACAGATACGCAGTATTTT. The chain has TRBV5-1 and TRBJ2-3; 10 bases map to TRBD2. Per germline, CDR1 SGHRS and CDR2 YFSETQ. Unmatched junction bases numbered 2, after V lost 0 bases and J lost 1 base. This CDR3 contains 16 residues.

This clonotype was recorded at least ten times. CDR3 in amino acids: CASSRHGGGETQYF. CDR3 nucleotide sequence: TGTGCCAGCAGCCGCCATGGCGGGGGGGAGACCCAGTACTTC. The chain combines TRBV12-3 or TRBV12-4 with TRBJ2-5; 8 nucleotides agree with TRBD2. The V segment lost 6 bases and the J segment 5 bases; nucleotides outside the gene matches: 8. The CDR3 extends over 14 amino acids.

CDR3 sequence reads: CASSLIAYGYTF. The CDR3 nucleotides are TGTGCCAGCAGTTTAATCGCCTATGGCTACACCTTC. The chain links TRBV12-3 or TRBV12-4 to TRBJ1-2; no firm D call. The CDR3 is 12 residues long. Trimming took 2 bases from V and 4 from J, leaving 5 bases between them.

V and J are TRBV7-2 and TRBJ1-2, with unresolved D. CDR1 and CDR2 from the germline V gene are SGHTA and FQGNSA. The ends were cut back, 5 bases at V and 3 bases at J, with 7 bases in the middle. CDR3 length equals 12 residues. Here the CDR3 DNA reads TGTGCCAGCAGCATGAAGGACTATGGCTACACCTTC. Protein sequence: CASSMKDYGYTF.

This clonotype appeared a few times. The chain is built from TRBV7-2 and TRBJ2-5, with D perhaps matching TRBD1 or TRBD2 (5 bases each). CDR3 length: 19 amino acids. V was pared by 1 base and J by 4 bases, with 25 bases between. Germline loops: CDR1 SGHTA, CDR2 FQGNSA. The CDR3 spells CASSLGDRGRSMVGETQYF. The CDR3 DNA reads as TGTGCCAGCAGCTTAGGGGACCGGGGCAGGTCAATGGTGGGAGAGACCCAGTACTTC.